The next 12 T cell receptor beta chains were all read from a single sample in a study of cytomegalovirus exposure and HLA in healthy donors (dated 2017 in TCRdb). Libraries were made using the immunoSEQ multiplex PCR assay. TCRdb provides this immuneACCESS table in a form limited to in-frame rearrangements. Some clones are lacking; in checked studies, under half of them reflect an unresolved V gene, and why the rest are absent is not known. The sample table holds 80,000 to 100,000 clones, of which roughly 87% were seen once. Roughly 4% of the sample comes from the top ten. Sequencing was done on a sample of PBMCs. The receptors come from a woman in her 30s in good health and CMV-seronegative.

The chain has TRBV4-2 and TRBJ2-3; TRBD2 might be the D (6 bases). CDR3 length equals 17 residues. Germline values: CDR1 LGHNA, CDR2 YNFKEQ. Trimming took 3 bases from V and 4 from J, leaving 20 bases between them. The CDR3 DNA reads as TGTGCCAGCAGCCAGCTCCCGACTAGTAGGTTTGCAGATACGCAGTATTTT. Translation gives CASSQLPTSRFADTQYF.

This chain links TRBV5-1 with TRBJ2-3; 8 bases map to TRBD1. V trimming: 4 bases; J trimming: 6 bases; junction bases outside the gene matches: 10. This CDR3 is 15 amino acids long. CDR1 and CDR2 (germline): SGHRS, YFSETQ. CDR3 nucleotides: TGCGCCAGCAGCCCGAGGGGACAGGATGGGGATACGCAGTATTTT. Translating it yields CASSPRGQDGDTQYF. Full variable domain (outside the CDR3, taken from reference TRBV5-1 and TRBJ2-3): KAGVTQTPRYLIKTRGQQVTLSCSPISGHRSVSWYQQTPGQGLQFLFEYFSETQRNKGNFPGRFSGRQFSNSRSEMNVSTLELGDSALYLCASSPRGQDGDTQYFGPGTRLTVL.

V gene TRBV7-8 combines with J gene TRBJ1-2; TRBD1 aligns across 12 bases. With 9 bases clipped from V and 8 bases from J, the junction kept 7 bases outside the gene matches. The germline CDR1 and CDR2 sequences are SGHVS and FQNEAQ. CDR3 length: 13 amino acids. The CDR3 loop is CASSGQGATGYTF. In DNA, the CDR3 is TGTGCCAGTTCGGGACAGGGGGCAACGGGCTACACCTTC.

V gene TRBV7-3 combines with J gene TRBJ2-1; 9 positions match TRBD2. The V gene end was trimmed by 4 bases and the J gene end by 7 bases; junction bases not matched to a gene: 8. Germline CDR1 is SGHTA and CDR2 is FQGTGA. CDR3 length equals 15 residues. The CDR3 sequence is CASSSPGTSNNEQFF. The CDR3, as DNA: TGTGCCAGCAGCTCCCCCGGGACTAGCAATAATGAGCAGTTCTTC.

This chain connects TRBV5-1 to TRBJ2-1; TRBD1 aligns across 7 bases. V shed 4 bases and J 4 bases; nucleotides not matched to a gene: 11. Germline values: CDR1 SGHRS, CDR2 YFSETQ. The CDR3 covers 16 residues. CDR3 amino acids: CASSGPTGFNYNEQFF. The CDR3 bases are TGCGCCAGCAGCGGCCCGACAGGGTTTAATTACAATGAGCAGTTCTTC.

DNA for the CDR3: TGTGCCAGCAGCTTGGCCTCGGGAACGGGAAATCAGCCCCAGCATTTT. Protein: CASSLASGTGNQPQHF. The rearrangement links TRBV5-4 to TRBJ1-5; D remains unclear. This CDR3 contains 16 residues. The V gene's germline CDR1 is SGHNT and CDR2 YYREEE (reference sequence). Trimming cost V 0 bases and J 4 bases, with 14 bases left between them.

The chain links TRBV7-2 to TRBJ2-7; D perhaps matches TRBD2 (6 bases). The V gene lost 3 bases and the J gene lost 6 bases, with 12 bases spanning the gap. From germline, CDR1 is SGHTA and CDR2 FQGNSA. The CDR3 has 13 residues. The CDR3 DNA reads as TGTGCCAGCAGCTTTGAGGGACTCGGCGAGCAGTACTTC. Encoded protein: CASSFEGLGEQYF.

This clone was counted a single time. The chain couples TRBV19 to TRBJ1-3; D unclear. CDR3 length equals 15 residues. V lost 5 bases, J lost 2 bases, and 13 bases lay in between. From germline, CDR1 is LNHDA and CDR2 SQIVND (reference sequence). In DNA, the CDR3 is TGTGCCAGTAGTTCCAAAGAGGGCACTGGAAACACCATATATTTT. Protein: CASSSKEGTGNTIYF.

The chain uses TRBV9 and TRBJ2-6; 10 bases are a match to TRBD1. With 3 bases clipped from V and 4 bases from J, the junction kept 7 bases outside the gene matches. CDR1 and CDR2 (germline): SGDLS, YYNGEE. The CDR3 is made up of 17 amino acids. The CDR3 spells CASSARQGASGANVLTF. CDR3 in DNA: TGTGCCAGCAGCGCGAGACAGGGGGCGAGCGGGGCCAACGTCCTGACTTTC.

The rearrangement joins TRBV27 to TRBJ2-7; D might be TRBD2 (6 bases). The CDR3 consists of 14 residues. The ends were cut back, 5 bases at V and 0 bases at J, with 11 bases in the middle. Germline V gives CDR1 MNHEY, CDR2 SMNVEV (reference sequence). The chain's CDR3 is CASSTFGGSYEQYF. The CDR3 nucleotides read TGTGCCAGCAGTACCTTCGGGGGCTCCTACGAGCAGTACTTC.

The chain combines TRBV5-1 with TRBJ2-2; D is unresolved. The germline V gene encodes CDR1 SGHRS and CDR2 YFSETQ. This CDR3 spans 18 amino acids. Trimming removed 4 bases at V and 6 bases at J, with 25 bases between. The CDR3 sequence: CASSPTGSAYKKAGELFF. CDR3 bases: TGCGCCAGCAGCCCTACCGGGTCCGCATACAAGAAGGCCGGGGAGCTGTTTTTT.

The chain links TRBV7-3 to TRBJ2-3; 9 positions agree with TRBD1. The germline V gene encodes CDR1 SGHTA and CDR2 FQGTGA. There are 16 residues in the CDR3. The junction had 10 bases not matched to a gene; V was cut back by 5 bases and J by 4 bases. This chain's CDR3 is CASSTRGQGRADTQYF. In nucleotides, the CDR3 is TGTGCCAGCAGCACCCGAGGACAGGGGAGGGCAGATACGCAGTATTTT.